Below, 26 T cell receptor beta chains from the same sample are listed, as sequenced in a study of blood T cell repertoires in COVID-19. Sequenced by immunoSEQ multiplex PCR; TCRdb stores in-frame clones only, minus some. The sample contains approximately 120,000 clones, 65% to 90% of which appear only once. Sequenced material: peripheral blood. All receptors derive from a woman of 80 years or more with active or convalescent COVID-19.

The J gene is TRBJ2-5, the V gene TRBV5-1; 7 bases agree with TRBD1. Germline CDR1 is SGHRS and CDR2 is YFSETQ. J lost 1 base, V lost 3 bases, and 9 bases had no gene match. This CDR3 has 16 amino acids. The CDR3 bases are TGCGCCAGCAGCTCAATACGGACAGGACCCCAAGAGACCCAGTACTTC. Translating it yields CASSSIRTGPQETQYF.

This clone was seen a few times. DNA for the CDR3: TGTGCCAGCAGGCGGGGGCGAGACACTGAAGCTTTCTTT. Its translation: CASRRGRDTEAFF. The chain recombines TRBV25-1 with TRBJ1-1; a possible D gene is TRBD1 (6 bases). The V gene's germline CDR1 is MGHDK and CDR2 SYGVNS. The length of the CDR3 is 13 residues. The germline V and J ends were trimmed by 6 bases and 3 bases, with 11 bases remaining between them.

V is TRBV5-8 and J is TRBJ1-2; no clear D gene. The V gene's germline CDR1 is SGHTS and CDR2 YDEGEE. The CDR3 is made up of 16 amino acids. V was shortened by 0 bases and J by 1 base, with 13 bases between the two germline ends. The CDR3 DNA sequence: TGTGCCAGCAGCTTGGCCAGTCTCGGGTATAACTATGGCTACACCTTC. This codes for CASSLASLGYNYGYTF.

This clone was seen a single time. The chain uses TRBV10-3 and TRBJ1-1, with a possible D match to TRBD1 (6 bases). Looked up from germline, CDR1 is ENHRY and CDR2 is SYGVKD. The CDR3 length is 13 residues. Deletions cut 8 bases from V and 5 bases from J, with 15 bases between. The CDR3 reads CAIWGGGGTEAFF. The CDR3 DNA follows: TGTGCCATCTGGGGGGGCGGAGGAACTGAAGCTTTCTTT.

The chain combines TRBV3-1 (or the pseudogene TRBV3-2) with TRBJ2-7; D perhaps matches TRBD1 (5 bases). CDR1 is LGHDT and CDR2 is YNNKEL in the germline V gene (reference sequence). The CDR3 loop spans 12 amino acids. Trimming stripped 1 base from V and 12 bases from J, with 13 bases between. The CDR3 nucleotides read TGTGCCAGCAGCCAAGGTGGTGGGGCAGGGTACTTC. This translates into CASSQGGGAGYF.

This chain connects TRBV5-1 to TRBJ2-7, with 9 bases lining up with TRBD1. The V gene's germline CDR1 is SGHRS and CDR2 YFSETQ. The V segment lost 8 bases and the J segment 2 bases; nucleotides outside the gene matches: 2. The CDR3 is made up of 12 amino acids. This CDR3 reads CASRQGAYEQYF. The DNA for the CDR3 is TGCGCCAGTCGACAGGGGGCCTACGAGCAGTACTTC.

V usage is TRBV6-2 or TRBV6-3 and J usage is TRBJ1-1; 9 nucleotides match TRBD1. With 6 bases clipped from V and 5 bases from J, the junction kept 4 bases outside the gene matches. The germline V gene encodes CDR1 MNHEY and CDR2 SVGEGT. The length of the CDR3 is 13 residues. In DNA, the CDR3 is TGTGCCAGCAGCGGGACAGGGATGACTGAAGCTTTCTTT. Translated, it gives CASSGTGMTEAFF.

V gene TRBV28 combines with J gene TRBJ2-7, with 9 nucleotides matching TRBD2. This CDR3 has 15 residues. The V and J ends lost 0 bases and 4 bases, in that order; junction bases with no gene match: 4. Germline CDR1 and CDR2: MDHEN and SYDVKM. The DNA for the CDR3 is TGTGCCAGCAGTTTATGGGCGGGAGGGTTGTACGAGCAGTACTTC. It encodes CASSLWAGGLYEQYF.

The rearrangement uses TRBV27 and TRBJ1-1; D may be TRBD1 (6 bases). Trimming left V 6 bases short and J 0 bases short, with 23 bases between. The CDR3 length is 18 residues. The germline CDR1 and CDR2 sequences are MNHEY and SMNVEV (reference sequence). The CDR3, as DNA: TGTGCCAGCAGACCTGAAACAGGGCGAGGGGGTATGAACACTGAAGCTTTCTTT. The encoded protein is CASRPETGRGGMNTEAFF.

Here the CDR3 reads CASRIGLAASYEQYF. The CDR3 DNA reads TGTGCCAGCCGCATAGGGCTAGCGGCCTCCTACGAGCAGTACTTC. V and J are TRBV6-5 and TRBJ2-7, with 7 bases matching TRBD2. The CDR3 totals 15 residues. Germline CDR1 reads MNHEY; CDR2 reads SVGAGI. The junction had 10 bases not matched to a gene; V was cut back by 8 bases and J by 0 bases.

This rearrangement joins TRBV10-3 to TRBJ1-3; TRBD1 matches at 7 bases. CDR3 length equals 12 residues. The V gene's germline CDR1 is ENHRY and CDR2 SYGVKD. The J segment lost 8 bases and the V segment lost 3 bases, leaving 1 base of the junction unmatched. CDR3 DNA: TGTGCCATCAGTGACAGGGGGGACACCATATATTTT. Translated: CAISDRGDTIYF.

The chain has TRBV3-1 (or the pseudogene TRBV3-2) and TRBJ2-7, with TRBD2 identical over 11 bases. The J segment lost 6 bases and the V segment lost 1 base, leaving 11 bases of the junction unmatched. The CDR3 is made up of 17 amino acids. Germline loops: CDR1 LGHDT, CDR2 YNNKEL (reference sequence). This CDR3 reads CASSQVTLAGGGPEQYF. The CDR3 coding sequence is TGTGCCAGCAGCCAAGTAACTCTAGCGGGAGGTGGTCCCGAGCAGTACTTC.

This clone has a single count. This rearrangement joins TRBV5-1 to TRBJ2-5, with a possible D match to TRBD1 (5 bases). The germline CDR1 and CDR2 sequences are SGHRS and YFSETQ. The CDR3 covers 14 residues. V lost 0 bases and J 1 base, leaving 7 bases between the germline ends. The chain's CDR3 is CASSLGGAQETQYF. The CDR3 region has the DNA TGCGCCAGCAGCTTGGGTGGGGCCCAAGAGACCCAGTACTTC.

The chain is built from TRBV27 and TRBJ2-7; a possible D gene is TRBD2 (5 bases). The CDR3 is 13 residues long. Germline assignment: CDR1 MNHEY and CDR2 SMNVEV (reference sequence). V dropped 5 bases and J dropped 4 bases, with 12 bases sitting between them. Here the CDR3 DNA reads TGTGCCAGCAGTCCCGCGCCGGGGTACGAGCAGTACTTC. Translated, it gives CASSPAPGYEQYF.

The V call is TRBV28, the J call TRBJ2-1; 12 bases line up with TRBD2. This CDR3 region has 15 residues. Trimming cost V 8 bases and J 5 bases; bases outside gene matches: 7. CDR1 and CDR2 from the germline V gene are MDHEN and SYDVKM. The chain's CDR3 is CASGGWTSGNNEQFF. CDR3 DNA sequence: TGTGCCAGCGGGGGTTGGACTAGCGGGAACAATGAGCAGTTCTTC. The complete variable domain, with remaining parts taken from reference TRBV28 and TRBJ2-1, reads DVKVTQSSRYLVKRTGEKVFLECVQDMDHENMFWYRQDPGLGLRLIYFSYDVKMKEKGDIPEGYSVSREKKERFSLILESASTNQTSMYLCASGGWTSGNNEQFFGPGTRLTVL.

The chain employs TRBV11-2 and TRBJ2-7; D is unresolved. Germline assignment: CDR1 SGHAT and CDR2 FQNNGV. The length of the CDR3 is 12 residues. V lost 1 base, J lost 4 bases, and 5 bases lay in between. The CDR3 bases are TGTGCCAGCAGCTTAGCCGGTTACGAGCAGTACTTC. This gives the protein CASSLAGYEQYF.

The V call is TRBV2, the J call TRBJ2-7, with 7 bases identical to TRBD2. The V segment lost 4 bases and the J segment 6 bases; nucleotides outside the gene matches: 9. The germline V gene has CDR1 SNHLY and CDR2 FYNNEI. This CDR3 is 14 amino acids long. The CDR3 coding sequence is TGTGCCAGCAGTGGAAAGACTAGCTTAGGCGAGCAGTACTTC. This gives the protein CASSGKTSLGEQYF.

V gene TRBV20-1 combines with J gene TRBJ2-1, with TRBD2 matching 12 bases. The trim removed 3 bases at V and 7 bases at J, leaving 10 bases unmatched. This CDR3 is 16 amino acids long. Looked up from germline, CDR1 is DFQATT and CDR2 is SNEGSKA (reference sequence). The CDR3 protein is CSASAASGRALNEQFF. CDR3 nucleotide sequence: TGCAGTGCTAGTGCTGCTAGCGGGAGGGCCTTAAATGAGCAGTTCTTC.

V gene TRBV3-1 (or the pseudogene TRBV3-2) combines with J gene TRBJ2-7, with 12 bases that match TRBD2. The junction had 3 bases not matched to a gene; V was cut back by 0 bases and J by 6 bases. The CDR3 covers 15 residues. Germline V gene lookup returns CDR1 LGHDT and CDR2 YNNKEL (reference sequence). The CDR3 coding sequence is TGTGCCAGCAGCCAAGAGTCTAGCGGGAGGGGCGAGCAGTACTTC. Translated: CASSQESSGRGEQYF.

This chain joins TRBV3-1 (or the pseudogene TRBV3-2) and TRBJ1-3, with 10 bases that match TRBD1. The CDR3 is made up of 16 amino acids. CDR1 is LGHDT, CDR2 YNNKEL, per germline (reference sequence). J gave up 6 bases and V 4 bases, and 9 bases lay outside the gene matches. DNA of the CDR3: TGTGCCAGCAGCCCGCATCGGACAGGGGGAGTAAACACCATATATTTT. Translation: CASSPHRTGGVNTIYF.

V gene TRBV30 combines with J gene TRBJ2-1; D gene uncertain. Per the germline V gene, CDR1 is GTSNPN and CDR2 is SVGIG (reference sequence). V dropped 0 bases and J dropped 10 bases, with 7 bases sitting between them. The CDR3 spans 11 residues. The CDR3 nucleotides read TGTGCCTGGAGTGTCGCCCGGGAGCAGTTCTTC. Its protein product is CAWSVAREQFF.

The chain uses TRBV6-4 and TRBJ2-7; 8 bases fit TRBD1. CDR3 length equals 14 residues. The ends lost 3 bases at V and 8 bases at J; junction bases unmatched: 9. Germline lookup yields CDR1 MRHNA and CDR2 SNTAGT. CDR3 protein: CASSERGQGAQQYF. CDR3 DNA sequence: TGTGCCAGCAGTGAACGCGGACAGGGTGCTCAGCAGTACTTC.

The rearrangement joins TRBV7-3 to TRBJ2-1; D is perhaps TRBD2 (6 bases). V was cut by 5 bases and J by 0 bases, with 14 bases left in between. The CDR3 is 16 residues long. CDR1 SGHTA and CDR2 FQGTGA come from the germline V gene. The CDR3 loop is CASSPTGRSSYNEQFF. DNA for the CDR3: TGTGCCAGCAGCCCCACGGGGAGGAGCTCCTACAATGAGCAGTTCTTC.

The chain has TRBV7-9 and TRBJ2-7; perhaps TRBD2 as D (5 bases). Trimming cost V 2 bases and J 5 bases, with 10 bases left between them. The CDR3 sequence is 13 residues long. Germline V gives CDR1 SEHNR, CDR2 FQNEAQ (reference sequence). Here the CDR3 DNA reads TGTGCCAGCAGCTTATCGGGGTCCCACGAGCAGTACTTC. Residues: CASSLSGSHEQYF.

This chain uses TRBV3-1 (or the pseudogene TRBV3-2) with TRBJ1-3; D ambiguous. V dropped 4 bases and J dropped 2 bases, with 15 bases sitting between them. The CDR3 runs to 16 residues. CDR1 LGHDT and CDR2 YNNKEL come from the germline V gene (reference sequence). Written as DNA, the CDR3 is TGTGCCAGCAGCCTATTACAAACCGGGACTGGAAACACCATATATTTT. This encodes CASSLLQTGTGNTIYF.

In its sample, this clone was seen once. The chain combines TRBV9 with TRBJ2-7; D uncertain. Germline assignment: CDR1 SGDLS and CDR2 YYNGEE. The CDR3 covers 13 residues. The ends were cut back, 0 bases at V and 9 bases at J, with 13 bases in the middle. The CDR3 here is CASSVDEVALQYF. The CDR3 bases are TGTGCCAGCAGCGTAGATGAGGTGGCGTTGCAGTACTTC. Based on the CDR3 plus reference TRBV9 and TRBJ2-7, the full variable domain is DSGVTQTPKHLITATGQRVTLRCSPRSGDLSVYWYQQSLDQGLQFLIQYYNGEERAKGNILERFSAQQFPDLHSELNLSSLELGDSALYFCASSVDEVALQYFGPGTRLTVT.